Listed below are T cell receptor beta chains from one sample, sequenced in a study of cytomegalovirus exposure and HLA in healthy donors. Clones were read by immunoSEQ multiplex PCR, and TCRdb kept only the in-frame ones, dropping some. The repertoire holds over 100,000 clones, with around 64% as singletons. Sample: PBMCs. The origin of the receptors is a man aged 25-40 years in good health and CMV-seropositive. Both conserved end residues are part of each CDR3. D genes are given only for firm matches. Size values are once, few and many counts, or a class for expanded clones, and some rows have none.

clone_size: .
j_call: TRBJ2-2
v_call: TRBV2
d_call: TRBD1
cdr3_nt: TGTGCCAGCAGGACAGGGGCGGGGTCGAACACCGGGGAGCTGTTTTTT
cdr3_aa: CASRTGAGSNTGELFF

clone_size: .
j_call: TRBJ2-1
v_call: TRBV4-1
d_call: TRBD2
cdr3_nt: TGCGCCAGCAGCCAACACAATAGCGGGAGGGTAGCAAGGAATGAGCAGTTCTTC
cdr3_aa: CASSQHNSGRVARNEQFF

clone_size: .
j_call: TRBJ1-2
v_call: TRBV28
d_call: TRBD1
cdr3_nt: TGTGCCAGCAGGCCCGCAGGGGGGTTCTATGGCTACACCTTC
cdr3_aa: CASRPAGGFYGYTF

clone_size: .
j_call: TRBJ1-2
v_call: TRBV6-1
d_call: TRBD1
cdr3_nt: TGTGCCAGCAGTGAAGGCCGGACAGGGACCTATGGCTACACCTTC
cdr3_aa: CASSEGRTGTYGYTF

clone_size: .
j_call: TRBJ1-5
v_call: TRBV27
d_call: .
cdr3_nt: TGTGCCAGCTCCCTCCAGGGAGGTGGACAGCCCCAGCATTTT
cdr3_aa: CASSLQGGGQPQHF

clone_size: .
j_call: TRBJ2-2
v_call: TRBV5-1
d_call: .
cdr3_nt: TGCGCCAGCAGCACCAGGGGAGGGTTGAACACCGGGGAGCTGTTTTTT
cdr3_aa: CASSTRGGLNTGELFF

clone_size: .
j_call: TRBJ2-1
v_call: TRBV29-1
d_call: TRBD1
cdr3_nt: TGCAGCGTTCGACAGGGGTCCTTTCCGTTCTTC
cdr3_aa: CSVRQGSFPFF

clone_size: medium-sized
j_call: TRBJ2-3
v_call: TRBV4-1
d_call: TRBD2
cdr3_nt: TGCGCCAGCAGCCAAGACGGGACGGGACTAACAACAGATACGCAGTATTTT
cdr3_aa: CASSQDGTGLTTDTQYF

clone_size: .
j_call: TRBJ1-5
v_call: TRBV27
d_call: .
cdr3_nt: TGTGCCAGCAGCCTACAACAGATATATAGCAATCAGCCCCAGCATTTT
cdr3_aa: CASSLQQIYSNQPQHF

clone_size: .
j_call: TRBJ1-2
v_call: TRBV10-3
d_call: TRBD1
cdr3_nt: TGTGCCACCCGGACAGGGGGCTATGGCTACACCTTC
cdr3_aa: CATRTGGYGYTF

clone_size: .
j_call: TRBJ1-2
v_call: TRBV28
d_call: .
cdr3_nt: TGTGCCAGCAGTCCCCCGACACCTTCTAACTATGGCTACACCTTC
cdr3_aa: CASSPPTPSNYGYTF

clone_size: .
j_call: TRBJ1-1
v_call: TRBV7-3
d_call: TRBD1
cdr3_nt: TGTGCCAGCAGCTTGGAATCAGGGGGCAACACTGAAGCTTTCTTT
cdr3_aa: CASSLESGGNTEAFF

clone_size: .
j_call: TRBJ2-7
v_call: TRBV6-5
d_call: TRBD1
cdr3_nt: TGTGCCAGCAGTTACTCGGGGACAGGGGGCTACGAGCAGTACTTC
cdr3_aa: CASSYSGTGGYEQYF

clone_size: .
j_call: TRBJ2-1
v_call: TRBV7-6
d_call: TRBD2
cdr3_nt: TGTGCCAGCGAACGACTAGCTGAGAGGGTGGAGCAGTTCTTC
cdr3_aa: CASERLAERVEQFF

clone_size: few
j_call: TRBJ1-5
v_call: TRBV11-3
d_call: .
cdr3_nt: TGTGCCAGCAGCTGGGCACCGAATCAGCCCCAGCATTTT
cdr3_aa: CASSWAPNQPQHF

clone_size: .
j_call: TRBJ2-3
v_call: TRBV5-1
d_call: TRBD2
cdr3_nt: TGCGCCAGCAGCTTGGCGGCGGGGGACCTAAGCACAGATACGCAGTATTTT
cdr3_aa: CASSLAAGDLSTDTQYF

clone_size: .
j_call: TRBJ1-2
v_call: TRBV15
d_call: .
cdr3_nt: TGTGCCACCAGCAGAGTCGGGGATTACTATGGCTACACCTTC
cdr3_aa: CATSRVGDYYGYTF

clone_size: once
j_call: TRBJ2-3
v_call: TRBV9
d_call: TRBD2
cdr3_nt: TGTGCCAGCAGTCCTAGCGGGGGGGGGACAGATACGCAGTATTTT
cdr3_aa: CASSPSGGGTDTQYF

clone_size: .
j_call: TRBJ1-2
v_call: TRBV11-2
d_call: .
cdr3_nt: TGTGCCAGCAGCGAGGAGGAGTATGGCTACACCTTC
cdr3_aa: CASSEEEYGYTF

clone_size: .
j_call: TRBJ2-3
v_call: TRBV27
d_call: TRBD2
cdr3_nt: TGTGCCAGCAGTGCAAGCGGGGTTGGCACAGATACGCAGTATTTT
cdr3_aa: CASSASGVGTDTQYF

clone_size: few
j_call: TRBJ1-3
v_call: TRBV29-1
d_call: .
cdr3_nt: TGCAGCGTTGTTAGACAGGCTGCTGGAAACACCATATATTTT
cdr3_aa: CSVVRQAAGNTIYF

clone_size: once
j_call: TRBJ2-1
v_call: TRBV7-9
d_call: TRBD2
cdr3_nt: TGTGCCAGCAGCTATGCGGGAGGGCCTTACAATGAGCAGTTCTTC
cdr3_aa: CASSYAGGPYNEQFF

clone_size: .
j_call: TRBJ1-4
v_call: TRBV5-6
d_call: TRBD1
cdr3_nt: TGTGCCAGCAGCTCTGGAACCGACAGGGGCGCCGCAACTAATGAAAAACTGTTTTTT
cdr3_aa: CASSSGTDRGAATNEKLFF

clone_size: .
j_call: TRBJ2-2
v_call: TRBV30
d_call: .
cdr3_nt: TGTGCCTGGAGTGTCGGGGGACTCGGGGAGCTGTTTTTT
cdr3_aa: CAWSVGGLGELFF

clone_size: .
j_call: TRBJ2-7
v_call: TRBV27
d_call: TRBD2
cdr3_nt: TGTGCCAGCAGTTTATACTCCCCACTAGCGGGGGGGGATATCTACGAGCAGTACTTC
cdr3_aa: CASSLYSPLAGGDIYEQYF

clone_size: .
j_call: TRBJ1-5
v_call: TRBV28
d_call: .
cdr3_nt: TGTGCCAGCAGTGGGAGGGGCAGGGGTAATCAGCCCCAGCATTTT
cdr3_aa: CASSGRGRGNQPQHF

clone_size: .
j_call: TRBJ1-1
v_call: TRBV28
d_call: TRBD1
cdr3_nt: TGTGCCAGCAGTACCTTACAGGGGATGTCGACTGAAGCTTTCTTT
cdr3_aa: CASSTLQGMSTEAFF

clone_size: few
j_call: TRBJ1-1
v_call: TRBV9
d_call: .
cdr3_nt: TGTGCCAGCAGCGTAGGACCCCCGGGGACTGAAGCTTTCTTT
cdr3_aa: CASSVGPPGTEAFF

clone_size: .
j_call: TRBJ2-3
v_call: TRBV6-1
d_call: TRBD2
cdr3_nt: TGTGCCAGCAGTGAAGCCCAGGGAGGGGCGGGGGGGAGCACAGATACGCAGTATTTT
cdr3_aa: CASSEAQGGAGGSTDTQYF

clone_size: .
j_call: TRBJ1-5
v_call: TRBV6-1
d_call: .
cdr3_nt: TGTGCCAGCACGGCGACACACTCCCCACAGCCCCAGCATTTT
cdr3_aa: CASTATHSPQPQHF

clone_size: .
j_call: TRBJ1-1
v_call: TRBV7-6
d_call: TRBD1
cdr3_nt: TGTGCCAGCAGCTTGGACAGGGTTGGGGGTGAAGCTTTCTTT
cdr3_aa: CASSLDRVGGEAFF

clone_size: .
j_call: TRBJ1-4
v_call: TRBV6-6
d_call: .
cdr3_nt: TGTGCCAGCAACACCGCGGCCGACAGGTTCGAAAAACTGTTTTTT
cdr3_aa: CASNTAADRFEKLFF

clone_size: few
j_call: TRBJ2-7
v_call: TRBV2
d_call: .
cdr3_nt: TGTGCCGTCAACAGGGACTACGAGCAGTACTTC
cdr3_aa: CAVNRDYEQYF

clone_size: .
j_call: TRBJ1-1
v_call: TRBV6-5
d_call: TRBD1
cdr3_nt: TGTGCCAGCAGTGGATCAGGGGGAGAGAACACTGAAGCTTTCTTT
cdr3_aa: CASSGSGGENTEAFF

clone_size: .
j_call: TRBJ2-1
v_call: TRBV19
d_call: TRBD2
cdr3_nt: TGTGCCAGTACCGCGGGACTAGCGGGGGGGCATGAGCAGTTCTTC
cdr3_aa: CASTAGLAGGHEQFF

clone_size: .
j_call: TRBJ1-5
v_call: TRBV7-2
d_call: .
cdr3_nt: TGTGCCAGCAGCTTGGGGCAGGGTGAATATAGCAATCAGCCCCAGCATTTT
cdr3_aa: CASSLGQGEYSNQPQHF

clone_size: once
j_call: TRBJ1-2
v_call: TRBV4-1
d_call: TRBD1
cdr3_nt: TGCGCCAGCAGCCAGGAAGGGGGCGGCTACACCTTC
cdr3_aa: CASSQEGGGYTF

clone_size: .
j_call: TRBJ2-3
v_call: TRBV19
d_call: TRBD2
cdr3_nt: TGTGCCAGTAGTATCCGGACTAGCGGGGGATGGGCAGATACGCAGTATTTT
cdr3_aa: CASSIRTSGGWADTQYF

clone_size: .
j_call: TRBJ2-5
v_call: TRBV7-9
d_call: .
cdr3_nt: TGTGCCAGCAGCTTAGACCTAGTCCAAGAGACCCAGTACTTC
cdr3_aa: CASSLDLVQETQYF

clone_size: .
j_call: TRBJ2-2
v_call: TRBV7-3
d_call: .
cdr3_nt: TGTGCCAGCAGCTTTCAGGGTACCGGGGAGCTGTTTTTT
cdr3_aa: CASSFQGTGELFF

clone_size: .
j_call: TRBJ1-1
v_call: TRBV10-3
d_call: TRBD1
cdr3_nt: TGTGCCATCAGTGGAGACAGGGGCCTGAACACTGAAGCTTTCTTT
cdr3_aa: CAISGDRGLNTEAFF

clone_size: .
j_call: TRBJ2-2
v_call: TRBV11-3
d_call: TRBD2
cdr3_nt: TGTGCCAGCAGCTTAGATAGCGGGAGTGGGTTCACCGGGGAGCTGTTTTTT
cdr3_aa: CASSLDSGSGFTGELFF

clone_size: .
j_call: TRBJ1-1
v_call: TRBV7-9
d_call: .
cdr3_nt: TGTGCCAGCAGCACCAGCACTGAAGCTTTCTTT
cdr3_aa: CASSTSTEAFF

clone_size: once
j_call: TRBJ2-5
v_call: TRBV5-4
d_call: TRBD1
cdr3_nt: TGTGCCAGCAGCCTGGAGGGGGACAGGGTGGAGACCCAGTACTTC
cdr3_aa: CASSLEGDRVETQYF

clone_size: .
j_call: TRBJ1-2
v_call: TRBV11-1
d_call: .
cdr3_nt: TGTGCCAGCAGCACAGCGGACAGTCCCTTATCTGGCTACACCTTC
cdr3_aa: CASSTADSPLSGYTF

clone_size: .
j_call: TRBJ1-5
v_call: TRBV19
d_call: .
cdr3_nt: TGTGCCAGTAGTAAAGACTCGAATCAGCCCCAGCATTTT
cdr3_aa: CASSKDSNQPQHF

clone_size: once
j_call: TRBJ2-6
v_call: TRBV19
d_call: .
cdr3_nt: TGTGCCAGTAGTAGGTCAACCCAGGCTGGGGCCAACGTCCTGACTTTC
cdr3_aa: CASSRSTQAGANVLTF

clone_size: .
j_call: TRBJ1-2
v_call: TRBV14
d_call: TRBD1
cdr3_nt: TGTGCCAGCAGCCTAGCCGGGACAGACTATGGCTACACCTTC
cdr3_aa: CASSLAGTDYGYTF

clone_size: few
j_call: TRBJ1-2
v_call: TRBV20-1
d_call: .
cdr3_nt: TGCAGTGCTAGGGGCAGCGGCTACACCTTC
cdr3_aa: CSARGSGYTF

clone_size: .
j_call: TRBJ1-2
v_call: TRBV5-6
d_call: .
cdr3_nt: TGTGCCAGCAGCTTACAGGGCGGGTTTAACTATGGCTACACCTTC
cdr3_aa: CASSLQGGFNYGYTF

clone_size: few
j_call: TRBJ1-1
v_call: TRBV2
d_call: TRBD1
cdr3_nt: TGTGCCAGCACTCGGGACAGGGGGACGGTGAACACTGAAGCTTTCTTT
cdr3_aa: CASTRDRGTVNTEAFF

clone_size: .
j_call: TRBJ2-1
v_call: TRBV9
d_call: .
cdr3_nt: TGTGCCAGCAGCCCAGGGGACGACTACAATGAGCAGTTCTTC
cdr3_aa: CASSPGDDYNEQFF

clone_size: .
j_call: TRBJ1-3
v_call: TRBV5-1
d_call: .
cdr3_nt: TGCGCCAGCAGCTTGGAGGCAGGCGCCAGCTCTGGAAACACCATATATTTT
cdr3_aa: CASSLEAGASSGNTIYF

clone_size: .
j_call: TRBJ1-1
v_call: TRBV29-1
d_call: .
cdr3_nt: TGCAGCGTTGAAGTTCGGGGGAAAAGCACTGAAGCTTTCTTT
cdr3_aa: CSVEVRGKSTEAFF

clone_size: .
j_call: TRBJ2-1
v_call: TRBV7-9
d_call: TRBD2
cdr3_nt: TGTGCCAGCAGCTTAGACGAGGGGGGCGGGAGGTTCCATCAGTTCTTC
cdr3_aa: CASSLDEGGGRFHQFF

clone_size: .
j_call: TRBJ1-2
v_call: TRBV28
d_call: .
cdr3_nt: TGTGCCAGCAGTTTTAATTTAGGGGCCCTGTATGACTATGGCTACACCTTC
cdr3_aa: CASSFNLGALYDYGYTF

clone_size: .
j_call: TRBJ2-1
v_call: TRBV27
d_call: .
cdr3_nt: TGTGCCAGCAGTTTTCACTTAGCCTACAATGAGCAGTTCTTC
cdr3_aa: CASSFHLAYNEQFF

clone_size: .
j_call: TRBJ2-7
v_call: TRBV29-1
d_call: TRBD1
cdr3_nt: TGCAGCGTCGGACAGGGGGGCGAGCAGTACTTC
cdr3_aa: CSVGQGGEQYF